Listed below are T cell receptor beta chains from one sample, sequenced in a study of metastatic and nonmetastatic thyroid tumors. TCRdb re-called the PCR reads through MiXCR. The sample records around 26,000 clones, around 15% being singletons. The specimen sequenced was blood. The origin of the receptors is a female donor with papillary thyroid cancer or a benign thyroid nodule (not recorded which). Some clones in this sample may be carry-over from other donors' samples. CDR3s leave out the opening cysteine and the closing phenylalanine or tryptophan.

TRBV7-3 ASSFGHTGELF
TRBV5-1 ASTDGAVAYNEQF
TRBV28 ASSVPGQLNNEQF
TRBV20-1 SARGGSKVETQY
TRBV2 ASSEVGDNSPLH
TRBV6-2/TRBV6-3 ASSYSREGDGYT
TRBV19 VSSIRLARGLGEQY
TRBV9 ASSRGTDRGLEAF
TRBV20-1 SATGTSYEQY
TRBV19 ASSISLASTDTQY